The sequence of this T cell receptor beta chain was determined in a study of T cell repertoires in ileal Crohn's disease. Time point: inflamed ileum from the surgical specimen. Sequencing used immunoSEQ multiplex PCR; TCRdb keeps in-frame clones, though not all of them. The table shows approximately 14,000 clones, with approximately 79% occurring only once. This CDR3 is built from 13 residues. Germline V gives CDR1 WNHNN, CDR2 SYGVQD (reference sequence). V lost 4 bases and J lost 3, with 8 bases in between. Sequences were obtained from ileal tissue. The clonotype originates from an adult with Crohn's disease. The rearrangement uses TRBV10-1 and TRBJ2-3; D is perhaps TRBD1 (5 bases). The CDR3 spells CASSVRQTDTQYF. The CDR3 nucleotides are TGCGCCAGCAGTGTAAGACAGACAGATACGCAGTATTTT.